The next 32 T cell receptor beta chains were all read from a single sample in a study of blood T cell repertoires in COVID-19. The data were produced by immunoSEQ multiplex PCR, yet TCRdb's version contains in-frame clones alone and is incomplete. The sample lists about 220,000 clones, 80% to 90% occurring once. Sequencing used peripheral blood. These receptors were collected from a man aged 40-50 years who had recovered from COVID-19.

V gene TRBV5-1 combines with J gene TRBJ1-6; D is undetermined. From germline, CDR1 is SGHRS and CDR2 YFSETQ. V shed 3 bases and J shed 8 bases, with 9 bases lying between them. The length of the CDR3 is 13 residues. CDR3 residues: CASSSDTDSPLHF. The CDR3, as DNA: TGCGCCAGCAGCTCCGACACTGATTCACCCCTCCACTTT.

The chain joins TRBV7-2 to TRBJ2-5, with 9 bases that match TRBD2. Trimming took 5 bases from V and 5 from J; bases not matched to a gene: 9. CDR3 length: 15 residues. Germline CDR1 is SGHTA and CDR2 is FQGNSA. In DNA form, the CDR3 reads TGTGCCAGCAGCGGCTCTAGCGGGGCGGGGGAGACCCAGTACTTC. The encoded protein is CASSGSSGAGETQYF. Full variable domain (missing parts from reference TRBV7-2 and TRBJ2-5): GAGVSQSPSNKVTEKGKDVELRCDPISGHTALYWYRQSLGQGLEFLIYFQGNSAPDKSGLPSDRFSAERTGGSVSTLTIQRTQQEDSAVYLCASSGSSGAGETQYFGPGTRLLVL.

This chain connects TRBV30 to TRBJ1-5; D possibly corresponds to TRBD1 (5 bases). V shed 4 bases and J shed 6 bases, with 13 bases lying between them. Germline V lookup: CDR1 GTSNPN, CDR2 SVGIG (reference sequence). The CDR3 is 13 amino acids. CDR3 DNA: TGTGCCTGGACCCCCGGGGGGGGTCAGCCCCAGCATTTT. Its protein product is CAWTPGGGQPQHF. Full variable domain (outside the CDR3, taken from reference TRBV30 and TRBJ1-5): SQTIHQWPATLVQPVGSPLSLECTVEGTSNPNLYWYRQAAGRGLQLLFYSVGIGQISSEVPQNLSASRPQDRQFILSSKKLLLSDSGFYLCAWTPGGGQPQHFGDGTRLSIL.

V is TRBV27 and J is TRBJ2-5; D is unclear. Per germline, CDR1 MNHEY and CDR2 SMNVEV (reference sequence). V was clipped by 0 bases and J by 5 bases, with 4 bases between them. CDR3 length: 12 amino acids. This chain's CDR3 is CASSLSGETQYF. The DNA of the CDR3 is TGTGCCAGCAGTTTATCCGGGGAGACCCAGTACTTC.

This clone was detected only once. The chain recombines TRBV11-2 with TRBJ1-2; 8 positions agree with TRBD1. The CDR3 has 14 residues. Germline CDR1 is SGHAT and CDR2 is FQNNGV. J lost 5 bases, V lost 1 base, and 3 bases had no gene match. CDR3 nucleotide sequence: TGTGCCAGCAGCTTAGCCGGGACAGGTTATGGCTACACCTTC. It translates to CASSLAGTGYGYTF.

A note on this clone: Within the sample, other DNA sequences also encode this same CDR3. This chain links TRBV11-2 with TRBJ1-2, with 10 bases fitting TRBD1. Germline lookup yields CDR1 SGHAT and CDR2 FQNNGV. The CDR3 loop spans 13 amino acids. The V gene end was trimmed by 5 bases and the J gene end by 5 bases; junction bases not matched to a gene: 2. Here the CDR3 reads CASSPGQGYGYTF. The CDR3 DNA reads TGTGCCAGCAGCCCGGGACAGGGGTATGGCTACACCTTC.

This clone was counted only a few times. The genes are TRBV6-5 and TRBJ1-2; D ambiguous. Germline V lookup: CDR1 MNHEY, CDR2 SVGAGI. V was pared by 5 bases and J by 4 bases, with 14 bases between. There are 14 residues in the CDR3. DNA for the CDR3: TGTGCCAGCAGTCCGGGGTATTCTAGCTATGGCTACACCTTC. Its protein is CASSPGYSSYGYTF.

The CDR3: CASSVVGLAGNNEQFF. The CDR3 DNA follows: TGTGCCAGCAGCGTAGTAGGTCTAGCGGGCAACAATGAGCAGTTCTTC. This chain connects TRBV9 to TRBJ2-1; 8 bases match TRBD2. Trimming at V came to 0 bases and at J to 5 bases, leaving 7 bases not matched to a gene. This CDR3 comprises 16 residues. CDR1 and CDR2 from the germline V gene are SGDLS and YYNGEE.

The gene calls are TRBV5-6 and TRBJ2-5; maybe TRBD1 (5 bases). Between the trimmed V and J ends, which lost 0 bases and 4 bases, there was a span of 13 bases. The CDR3 is 15 residues long. In germline, CDR1 is SGHDT, CDR2 YYEEEE. The CDR3 spells CASSLGRVTRETQYF. Written as DNA, the CDR3 is TGTGCCAGCAGCTTGGGCAGGGTAACAAGAGAGACCCAGTACTTC.

The chain has TRBV5-4 and TRBJ1-2, with TRBD1 matching over 7 bases. Germline V gene data show CDR1 as SGHNT and CDR2 as YYREEE (reference sequence). V shed 4 bases and J 1 base; nucleotides not matched to a gene: 13. The CDR3 spans 17 residues. The CDR3 loop reads CASSGRDSNFFNYGYTF. As DNA, the CDR3 is TGTGCCAGCAGCGGCCGGGACAGTAATTTCTTTAACTATGGCTACACCTTC.

This clone appeared once. CDR3 in DNA: TGTGCCAGCTCAACGAACAGGGGGCCCATAAGTAACACTGAAGCTTTCTTT. Translation gives CASSTNRGPISNTEAFF. V and J are TRBV18 and TRBJ1-1; 9 bases agree with TRBD1. This CDR3 is built from 17 residues. Trimming took 5 bases from V and 2 from J; bases not matched to a gene: 12. Germline values: CDR1 KGHSH, CDR2 LQKENI. Filled out from reference TRBV18 and TRBJ1-1, the complete variable domain reads NAGVMQNPRHLVRRRGQEARLRCSPMKGHSHVYWYRQLPEEGLKFMVYLQKENIIDESGMPKERFSAEFPKEGPSILRIQQVVRGDSAAYFCASSTNRGPISNTEAFFGQGTRLTVV.

In its sample, this clone was seen once. The rearrangement links TRBV6-1 to TRBJ1-2, with 10 bases aligning to TRBD1. This CDR3 is 15 amino acids long. The J segment lost 7 bases and the V segment lost 2 bases, leaving 7 bases of the junction unmatched. From germline, CDR1 is MNHNS and CDR2 SASEGT. In DNA, the CDR3 is TGTGCCAGCAGTGAATATACGAGACAGGGGGCTGGCTACACCTTC. This gives the protein CASSEYTRQGAGYTF.

CDR3 region: CASSLPTTGGRGTEAFF. The CDR3 DNA follows: TGCGCCAGCAGCTTGCCCACGACAGGGGGAAGGGGCACTGAAGCTTTCTTT. The chain joins TRBV5-1 to TRBJ1-1; 9 bases are a match to TRBD1. Germline-derived CDR1 and CDR2 are SGHRS and YFSETQ. The CDR3 covers 17 residues. J was trimmed by 4 bases and V by 1 base; bases with no gene match: 11.

The gene calls are TRBV4-1 and TRBJ1-5; tentatively, D is TRBD1 (5 bases). V lost 1 base and J 5 bases, leaving 18 bases between the germline ends. There are 17 residues in the CDR3. Looked up from germline, CDR1 is MGHRA and CDR2 is YSYEKL. This chain's CDR3 is CASSQVIRAKDHQPQHF. CDR3 nucleotides: TGCGCCAGCAGCCAAGTGATCAGGGCCAAGGACCATCAGCCCCAGCATTTT.

The chain carries TRBV10-3 and TRBJ2-6; D remains ambiguous. The CDR3 is made up of 18 amino acids. Germline CDR1 and CDR2: ENHRY and SYGVKD. Between the trimmed V and J ends, which lost 1 base and 1 base, there was a span of 14 bases. DNA for the CDR3: TGTGCCATCAGTGAGTTTGCGCCCCTTCTTTCTGGGGCCAACGTCCTGACTTTC. Translation: CAISEFAPLLSGANVLTF.

The chain joins TRBV9 to TRBJ2-7, with 8 bases aligning to TRBD2. Germline CDR1 is SGDLS and CDR2 is YYNGEE. The CDR3 length is 16 residues. The V gene end was trimmed by 2 bases and the J gene end by 7 bases; junction bases not matched to a gene: 14. The DNA for the CDR3 is TGTGCCAGCAGCGTGGAACTTAGCGGGGAACCCTGGGAGCAGTACTTC. This sequence encodes CASSVELSGEPWEQYF. Looking up the rest from reference TRBV9 and TRBJ2-7 gives the full variable domain: DSGVTQTPKHLITATGQRVTLRCSPRSGDLSVYWYQQSLDQGLQFLIQYYNGEERAKGNILERFSAQQFPDLHSELNLSSLELGDSALYFCASSVELSGEPWEQYFGPGTRLTVT.

The chain uses TRBV27 and TRBJ2-2, with D maybe TRBD1 (5 bases). The V end lost 6 bases, the J end lost 5 bases, and 16 bases lay between the germline ends. The CDR3 extends over 15 amino acids. CDR1 MNHEY and CDR2 SMNVEV come from the germline V gene (reference sequence). The CDR3 is CASSPTRAVTGELFF. CDR3 coding DNA: TGTGCCAGCAGCCCTACCAGGGCGGTGACCGGGGAGCTGTTTTTT.

Only a few counts were recorded for this clone. The chain carries TRBV5-5 and TRBJ1-2; 7 bases align to TRBD1. J lost 3 bases, V lost 2 bases, and 1 base had no gene match. From germline, CDR1 is SGHKS and CDR2 YYEKEE (reference sequence). CDR3 size: 13 residues. The DNA of the CDR3 is TGTGCCAGCAGCTTAGGGACAGACTATGGCTACACCTTC. Translation gives CASSLGTDYGYTF.

The chain is built from TRBV5-8 and TRBJ2-3; 12 positions match TRBD2. CDR1 and CDR2 from the germline V gene are SGHTS and YDEGEE. V was clipped by 3 bases and J by 3 bases; unmatched bases: 8. CDR3 length: 17 residues. The CDR3 sequence is CASSYGLAGTLTDTQYF. Here the CDR3 DNA reads TGTGCCAGCAGCTACGGACTAGCGGGAACGTTGACAGATACGCAGTATTTT.

CDR3 nucleotides: TGTGCCAGTAGCCCCCTAACTAGCGGGAAACGGGAGACCCAGTACTTC. Its protein product is CASSPLTSGKRETQYF. The gene calls are TRBV19 and TRBJ2-5, with TRBD2 matching over 10 bases. J gave up 5 bases and V 6 bases, and 12 bases lay outside the gene matches. The germline V gene encodes CDR1 LNHDA and CDR2 SQIVND (reference sequence). The CDR3 has 16 amino acids.

In its sample, this clone was seen a few times. The CDR3 DNA sequence: TGCGCCAGCAGCCAGGCCCTATGGACATCGAACACTGAAGCTTTCTTT. Translating it yields CASSQALWTSNTEAFF. The rearrangement links TRBV4-1 to TRBJ1-1; tentative D call: TRBD1 (5 bases). Germline V CDR1 and CDR2: MGHRA, YSYEKL. Trimming cost V 3 bases and J 1 base, with 15 bases left between them. The CDR3 is 16 residues long.

CDR3 amino acids: CSVVGGRADFHEQYF. The DNA for the CDR3 is TGCAGCGTTGTCGGGGGACGAGCTGATTTCCACGAGCAGTACTTC. The rearrangement uses TRBV29-1 and TRBJ2-7; maybe TRBD2 (6 bases). Trimming cost V 4 bases and J 5 bases, with 21 bases left between them. Germline values: CDR1 SQVTM, CDR2 ANQGSEA. The CDR3 extends over 15 amino acids.

The rearrangement links TRBV6-2 or TRBV6-3 to TRBJ1-2; D gene ambiguous. Germline CDR1 is MNHEY and CDR2 is SVGEGT. The CDR3 contains 13 residues. V shed 2 bases and J shed 4 bases, with 8 bases lying between them. CDR3 DNA: TGTGCCAGCAGTTACGGGCCAGGCTATGGCTACACCTTC. Translated, it gives CASSYGPGYGYTF.

The chain uses TRBV6-5 and TRBJ1-3, with 7 bases aligning to TRBD1. This CDR3 is 13 amino acids long. The germline CDR1 and CDR2 sequences are MNHEY and SVGAGI. V shed 8 bases and J 8 bases; nucleotides not matched to a gene: 9. In DNA form, the CDR3 reads TGTGCCAGCCGGGACAGCTCTTTATACACCATATATTTT. Its translation: CASRDSSLYTIYF.

The CDR3 sequence: CASSVALAGGRNEQFF. CDR3 DNA sequence: TGTGCCAGCAGCGTAGCCCTAGCGGGAGGGCGCAATGAGCAGTTCTTC. The chain employs TRBV9 and TRBJ2-1, with 12 bases matching TRBD2. With V trimmed by 0 bases and J by 6 bases, 4 bases remained unmatched. The germline V gene has CDR1 SGDLS and CDR2 YYNGEE. The CDR3 contains 16 residues.

The J gene is TRBJ1-1, the V gene TRBV6-5; no definite D call. The length of the CDR3 is 13 residues. Per germline, CDR1 MNHEY and CDR2 SVGAGI. V dropped 10 bases and J dropped 3 bases, with 15 bases sitting between them. The CDR3 spells CATLTREDTEAFF. The DNA of the CDR3 is TGTGCCACCCTGACCCGGGAGGACACTGAAGCTTTCTTT.

The chain couples TRBV30 to TRBJ2-3; D is ambiguous. V dropped 2 bases and J dropped 0 bases, with 15 bases sitting between them. CDR3 length: 16 amino acids. Germline V gives CDR1 GTSNPN, CDR2 SVGIG (reference sequence). The chain's CDR3 is CAWSHLASFSTDTQYF. The CDR3 region has the DNA TGTGCCTGGAGTCACCTGGCTTCTTTTAGCACAGATACGCAGTATTTT.

This clone occurred once. The chain uses TRBV5-4 and TRBJ1-6; D is perhaps TRBD1 (5 bases). Looked up from germline, CDR1 is SGHNT and CDR2 is YYREEE (reference sequence). V was pared by 3 bases and J by 3 bases, with 16 bases between. The CDR3 sequence is 17 residues long. The CDR3 DNA reads TGTGCCAGCAGCTGGGGAAGCGGGGCAGTCTATAATTCACCCCTCCACTTT. It codes for CASSWGSGAVYNSPLHF.

This chain uses TRBV5-1 with TRBJ2-7, with D hard to call. Trimming left V 4 bases short and J 7 bases short, with 15 bases between. The CDR3 contains 13 residues. Germline V lookup: CDR1 SGHRS, CDR2 YFSETQ. The CDR3 nucleotides are TGCGCCAGCAGCCCGTTAAATTATCTTGAGCAGTACTTC. Residues: CASSPLNYLEQYF.

V usage is TRBV7-2 and J usage is TRBJ1-1; D possibly corresponds to TRBD1 (5 bases). In germline, CDR1 is SGHTA, CDR2 FQGNSA. The CDR3 extends over 12 amino acids. V lost 8 bases, J lost 10 bases, and 17 bases lay in between. CDR3 bases: TGTGCCAGCGGCGGGGCCTCCCGGGGAGCTTTCTTT. Its protein product is CASGGASRGAFF.

In its sample, this clone was seen a few times. The rearrangement joins TRBV18 to TRBJ1-6; TRBD1 matches 9 bases. Germline CDR1 KGHSH, CDR2 LQKENI. V lost 3 bases and J lost 4; bases outside the gene matches: 7. The CDR3 covers 17 residues. The CDR3 spells CASSPDRGRFYNSPLHF. CDR3 nucleotide sequence: TGTGCCAGCTCACCCGACAGGGGGAGATTTTATAATTCACCCCTCCACTTT.

V gene TRBV7-9 combines with J gene TRBJ2-6; D remains unclear. The germline gives CDR1 SEHNR, CDR2 FQNEAQ (reference sequence). Trimming stripped 2 bases from V and 0 bases from J, with 5 bases between. This CDR3 is 15 amino acids long. The CDR3 nucleotides are TGTGCCAGCAGCTTAATCTACTCTGGGGCCAACGTCCTGACTTTC. This sequence encodes CASSLIYSGANVLTF.